The clone carrying this T cell receptor (beta chain) was found once. These data belong to a study of control samples from healthy donors and cancer patients. Using immunoSEQ multiplex PCR, the repertoire was profiled, and TCRdb retains in-frame clones only, with some absent. Here the sample spans more than 35,000 clones, about 83% being singletons. The receptor was derived from a woman aged 55-70 years with lung cancer. The sample comprised PBMCs.

CDR3 sequence (DNA): TGTGCCAGCAGCCGCCCAACAGGGGACCTCTATGGCTACACCTTC. It specifies CASSRPTGDLYGYTF. The chain has TRBV4-2 and TRBJ1-2, with 7 bases lining up with TRBD1. The CDR3 spans 15 residues. Per the germline V gene, CDR1 is LGHNA and CDR2 is YNFKEQ. Trimming took 4 bases from V and 4 from J; bases not matched to a gene: 9.